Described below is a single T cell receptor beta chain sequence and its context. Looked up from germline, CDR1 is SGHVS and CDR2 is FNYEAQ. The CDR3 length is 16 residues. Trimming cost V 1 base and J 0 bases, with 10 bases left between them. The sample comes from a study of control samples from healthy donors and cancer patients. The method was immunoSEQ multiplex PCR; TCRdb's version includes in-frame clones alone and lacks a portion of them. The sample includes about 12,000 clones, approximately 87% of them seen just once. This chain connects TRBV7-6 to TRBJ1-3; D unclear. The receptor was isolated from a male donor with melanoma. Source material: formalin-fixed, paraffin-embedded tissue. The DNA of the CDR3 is TGTGCCAGCAGCTTAGAGGGCACGAGCTCTGGAAACACCATATATTTT. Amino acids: CASSLEGTSSGNTIYF.